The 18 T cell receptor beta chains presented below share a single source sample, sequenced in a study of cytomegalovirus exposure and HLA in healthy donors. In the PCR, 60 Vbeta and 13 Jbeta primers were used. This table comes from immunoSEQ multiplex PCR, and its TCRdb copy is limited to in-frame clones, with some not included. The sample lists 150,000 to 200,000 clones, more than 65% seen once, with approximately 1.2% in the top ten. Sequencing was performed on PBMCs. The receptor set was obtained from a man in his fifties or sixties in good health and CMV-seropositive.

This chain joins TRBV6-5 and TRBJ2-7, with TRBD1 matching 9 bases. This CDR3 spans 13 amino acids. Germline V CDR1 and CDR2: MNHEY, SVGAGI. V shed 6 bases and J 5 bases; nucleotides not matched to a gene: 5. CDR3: CASRGQGKNEQYF. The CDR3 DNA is TGTGCCAGCAGGGGACAGGGTAAGAACGAGCAGTACTTC.

The CDR3 coding sequence is TGTGCCAGCAGCCGATCCATTCAGGGGGCCGATAACAATGAGCAGTTCTTC. As protein: CASSRSIQGADNNEQFF. The chain is built from TRBV7-9 and TRBJ2-1; 8 positions match TRBD1. The junction had 14 bases not matched to a gene; V was cut back by 5 bases and J by 5 bases. Germline-derived CDR1 and CDR2 are SEHNR and FQNEAQ (reference sequence). This CDR3 contains 17 residues.

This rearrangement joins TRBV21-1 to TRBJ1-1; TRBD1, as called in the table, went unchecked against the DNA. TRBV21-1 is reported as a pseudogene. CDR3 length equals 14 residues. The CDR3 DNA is TGTGCCAGCAGCAAAGTCAGAGATCACAGGCCAGCTTTCTTT. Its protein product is CASSKVRDHRPAFF.

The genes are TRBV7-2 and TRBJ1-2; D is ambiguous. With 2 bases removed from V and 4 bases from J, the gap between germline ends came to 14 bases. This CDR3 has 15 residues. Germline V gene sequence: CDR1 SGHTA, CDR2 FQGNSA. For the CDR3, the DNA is TGTGCCAGCAGCTTAAGCGGGCAGGTTCCCTATGGCTACACCTTC. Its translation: CASSLSGQVPYGYTF.

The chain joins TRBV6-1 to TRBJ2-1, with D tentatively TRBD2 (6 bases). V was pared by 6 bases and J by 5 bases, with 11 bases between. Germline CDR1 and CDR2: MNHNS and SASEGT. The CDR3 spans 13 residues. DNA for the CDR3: TGTGCCAGCAGGGGACTCGACAACAATGAGCAGTTCTTC. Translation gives CASRGLDNNEQFF.

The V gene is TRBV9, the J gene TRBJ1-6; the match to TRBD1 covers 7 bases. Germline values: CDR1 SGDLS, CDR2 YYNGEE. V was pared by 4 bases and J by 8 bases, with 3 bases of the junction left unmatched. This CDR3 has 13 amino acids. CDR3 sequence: CASSNDRDSPLHF. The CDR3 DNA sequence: TGTGCCAGCAGCAACGACAGGGATTCACCCCTCCACTTT.

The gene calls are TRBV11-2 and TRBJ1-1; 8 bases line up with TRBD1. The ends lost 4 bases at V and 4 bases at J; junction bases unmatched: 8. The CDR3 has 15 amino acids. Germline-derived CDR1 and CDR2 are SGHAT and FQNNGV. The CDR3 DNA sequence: TGTGCCAGCAGCTACACTCAGGGGGCCTTCACTGAAGCTTTCTTT. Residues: CASSYTQGAFTEAFF. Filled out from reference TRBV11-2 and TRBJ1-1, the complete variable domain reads EAGVAQSPRYKIIEKRQSVAFWCNPISGHATLYWYQQILGQGPKLLIQFQNNGVVDDSQLPKDRFSAERLKGVDSTLKIQPAKLEDSAVYLCASSYTQGAFTEAFFGQGTRLTVV.

Written as DNA, the CDR3 is TGCGCCAGCAGCTTCACGGGAGGGGATTCACCCCTCCACTTT. This translates into CASSFTGGDSPLHF. This sequence joins TRBV5-1 and TRBJ1-6, with D perhaps matching TRBD1 (5 bases). V was trimmed by 2 bases and J by 8 bases, leaving 11 bases between them. The CDR3 spans 14 residues. The V gene's germline CDR1 is SGHRS and CDR2 YFSETQ. Full variable domain (remainder filled in from reference TRBV5-1 and TRBJ1-6): KAGVTQTPRYLIKTRGQQVTLSCSPISGHRSVSWYQQTPGQGLQFLFEYFSETQRNKGNFPGRFSGRQFSNSRSEMNVSTLELGDSALYLCASSFTGGDSPLHFGNGTRLTVT.

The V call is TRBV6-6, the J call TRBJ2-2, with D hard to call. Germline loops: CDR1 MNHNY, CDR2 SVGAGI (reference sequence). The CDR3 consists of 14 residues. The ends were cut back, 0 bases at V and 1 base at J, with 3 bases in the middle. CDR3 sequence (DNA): TGTGCCAGCAGTTACTCCATGAACACCGGGGAGCTGTTTTTT. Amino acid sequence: CASSYSMNTGELFF.

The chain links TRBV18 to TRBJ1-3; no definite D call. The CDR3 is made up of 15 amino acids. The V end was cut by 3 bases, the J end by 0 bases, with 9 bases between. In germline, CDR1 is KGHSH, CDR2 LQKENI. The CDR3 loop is CASSPGRDSGNTIYF. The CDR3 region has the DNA TGTGCCAGCTCACCCGGACGGGACTCTGGAAACACCATATATTTT.

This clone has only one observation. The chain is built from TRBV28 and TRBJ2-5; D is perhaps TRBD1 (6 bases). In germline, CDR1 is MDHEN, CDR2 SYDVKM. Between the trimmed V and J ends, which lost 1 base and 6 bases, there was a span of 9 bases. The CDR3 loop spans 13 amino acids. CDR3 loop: CASSLSQGKTQYF. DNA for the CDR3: TGTGCCAGCAGTTTATCCCAGGGGAAGACCCAGTACTTC.

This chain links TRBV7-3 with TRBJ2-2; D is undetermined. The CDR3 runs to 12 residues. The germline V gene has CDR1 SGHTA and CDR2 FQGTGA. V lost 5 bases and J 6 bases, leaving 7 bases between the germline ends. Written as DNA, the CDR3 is TGTGCCAGCAGCCCTACTTCCGGGGAGCTGTTTTTT. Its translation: CASSPTSGELFF.

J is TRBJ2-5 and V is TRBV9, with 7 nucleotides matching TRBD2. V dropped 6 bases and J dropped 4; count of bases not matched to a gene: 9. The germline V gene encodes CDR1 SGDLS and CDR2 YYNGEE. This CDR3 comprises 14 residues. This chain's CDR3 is CASTPGRGSETQYF. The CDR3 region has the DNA TGTGCCAGCACTCCTGGGAGGGGATCAGAGACCCAGTACTTC.

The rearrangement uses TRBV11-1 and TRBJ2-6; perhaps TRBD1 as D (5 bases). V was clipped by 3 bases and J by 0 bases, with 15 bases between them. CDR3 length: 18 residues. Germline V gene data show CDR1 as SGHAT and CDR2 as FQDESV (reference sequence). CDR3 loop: CASSLGNRLTSGANVLTF. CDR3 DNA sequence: TGTGCCAGCAGCTTGGGAAACAGGCTCACCTCTGGGGCCAACGTCCTGACTTTC.

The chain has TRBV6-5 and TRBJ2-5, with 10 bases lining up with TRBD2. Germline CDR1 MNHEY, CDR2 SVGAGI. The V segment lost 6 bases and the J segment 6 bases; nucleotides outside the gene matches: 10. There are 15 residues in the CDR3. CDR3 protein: CASRKAGGPGKTQYF. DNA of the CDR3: TGTGCCAGCAGGAAAGCGGGAGGGCCTGGGAAGACCCAGTACTTC.

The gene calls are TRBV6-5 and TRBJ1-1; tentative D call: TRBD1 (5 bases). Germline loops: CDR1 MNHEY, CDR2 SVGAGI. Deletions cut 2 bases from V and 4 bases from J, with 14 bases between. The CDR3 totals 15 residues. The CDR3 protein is CASSYETAGITEAFF. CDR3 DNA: TGTGCCAGCAGTTACGAGACAGCGGGCATCACTGAAGCTTTCTTT.

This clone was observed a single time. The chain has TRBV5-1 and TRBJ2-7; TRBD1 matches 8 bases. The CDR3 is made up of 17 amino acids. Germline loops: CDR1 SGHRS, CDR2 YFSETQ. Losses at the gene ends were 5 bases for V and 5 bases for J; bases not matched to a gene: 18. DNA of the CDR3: TGCGCCAGCAGTCCTACCCTCCTAGGACAGGGAGTCCACGAGCAGTACTTC. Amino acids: CASSPTLLGQGVHEQYF.

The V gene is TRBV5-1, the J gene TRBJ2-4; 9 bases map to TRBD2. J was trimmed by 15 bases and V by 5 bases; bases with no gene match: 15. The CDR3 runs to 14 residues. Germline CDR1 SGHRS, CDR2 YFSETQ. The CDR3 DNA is TGCGCCAGCAGTGGGGTTGTTAGCGGGGGCCCTCGGTACTTC. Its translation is CASSGVVSGGPRYF. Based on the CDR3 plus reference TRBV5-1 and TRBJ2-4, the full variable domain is KAGVTQTPRYLIKTRGQQVTLSCSPISGHRSVSWYQQTPGQGLQFLFEYFSETQRNKGNFPGRFSGRQFSNSRSEMNVSTLELGDSALYLCASSGVVSGGPRYFGAGTRLSVL.